This T cell receptor (beta chain) was sequenced for a study of T cells in Graves' hyperthyroidism and ophthalmopathy. V was trimmed by 1 base and J by 7 bases, leaving 11 bases between them. This CDR3 has 14 amino acids. Germline V gene data show CDR1 as SGHVS and CDR2 as FQNEAQ. The source material, RNA transcripts, was used to amplify TCR beta CDR3 regions. Carried out on the TCR CDR3, a first-round RT-PCR used the HTBI primer set. TCRdb independently ran MiXCR on the multiplex PCR reads; one entry per CDR3 protein. The sample shows 150,000 or so distinct CDR3 sequences, roughly a fifth of them seen only once. Regarding this clonotype: Antigen unknown.

Study results and limitations: Patients with ophthalmopathy were separated from those with stable hyperthyroidism by a 13 V-J model.

The TCR was taken from a woman between 45 and 65 years old with Graves' hyperthyroidism that later progressed to Graves' ophthalmopathy. Specimen: blood. This rearrangement joins TRBV7-8 to TRBJ2-4; D is undetermined. The CDR3: CASSLDRGVNIQYF. In nucleotides, the CDR3 is TGTGCCAGCAGCTTAGACCGTGGGGTTAACATTCAGTACTTC.